This is a list of T cell receptor beta chains from one sample in a study of T cells in pancreatic ductal adenocarcinoma. The table came from immunoSEQ multiplex PCR; TCRdb's copy has only in-frame clones and leaves some out. The repertoire holds 100,000 or so clones, roughly 96% seen once, with roughly 3.1% in the top ten. Sequencing was done on a sample of PBMCs. These receptors were obtained from a human donor with pancreatic ductal adenocarcinoma. CDR3s include the opening cysteine and the closing phenylalanine or tryptophan.

TRBV5-4	CASSSIRGKQFF
TRBV6-5	CASRTGELFF
TRBV28	CASSSFLAVTSNQPQHF
TRBV9	CASSVATGYTGELFF
TRBV10-1	CASSDRGALDEQYF
TRBV5-4	CAVSFGGMGSYEQYF
TRBV30	CAWGQGIFEQYF
TRBV15	CATSRVGAQPQHF
TRBV28	CASSSGARPLGQYF
TRBV18	CASSSPGQGADEQFF
TRBV28	CASSLAGVGFEQYF
TRBV5-1	CASSFQGATRDTQYF
TRBV4-3	CASSQTTGYTGELFF
TRBV6-6	CASSLTGNTEAFF
TRBV7-2	CASSPRNSHNEQFF
TRBV29-1	CSVDGLADWYQETQYF